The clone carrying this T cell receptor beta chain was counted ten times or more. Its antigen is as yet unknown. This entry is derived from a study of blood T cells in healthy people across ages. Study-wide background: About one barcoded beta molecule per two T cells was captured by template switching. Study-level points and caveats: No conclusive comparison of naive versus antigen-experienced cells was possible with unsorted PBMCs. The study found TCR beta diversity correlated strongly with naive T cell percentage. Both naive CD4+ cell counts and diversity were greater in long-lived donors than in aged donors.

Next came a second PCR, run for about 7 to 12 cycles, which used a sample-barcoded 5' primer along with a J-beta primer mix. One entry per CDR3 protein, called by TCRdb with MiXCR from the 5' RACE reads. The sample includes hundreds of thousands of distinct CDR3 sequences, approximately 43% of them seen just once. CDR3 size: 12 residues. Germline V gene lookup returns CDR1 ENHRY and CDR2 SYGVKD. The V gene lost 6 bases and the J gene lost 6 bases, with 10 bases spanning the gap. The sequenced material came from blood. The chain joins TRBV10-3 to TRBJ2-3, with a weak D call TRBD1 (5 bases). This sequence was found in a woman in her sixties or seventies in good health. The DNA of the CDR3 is TGTGCCATCAGACAAAACAGGGATACGCAGTATTTT. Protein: CAIRQNRDTQYF.